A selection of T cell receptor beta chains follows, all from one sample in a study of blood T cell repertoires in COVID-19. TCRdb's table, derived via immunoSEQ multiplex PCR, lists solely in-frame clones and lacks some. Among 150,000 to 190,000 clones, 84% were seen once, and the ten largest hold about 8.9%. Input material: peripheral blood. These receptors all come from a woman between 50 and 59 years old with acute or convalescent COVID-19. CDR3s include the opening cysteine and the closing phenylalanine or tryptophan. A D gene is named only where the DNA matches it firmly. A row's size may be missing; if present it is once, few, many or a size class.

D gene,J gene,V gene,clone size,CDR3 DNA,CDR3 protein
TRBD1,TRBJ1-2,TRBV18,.,TGTGCCAGCTCACCCTTACAGGGGGACTATGGCTACACCTTC,CASSPLQGDYGYTF
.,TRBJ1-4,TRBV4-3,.,TGCGCCAGCAGTCGTGGACATCTCACCCTTCTTAATGAAAAACTGTTTTTT,CASSRGHLTLLNEKLFF
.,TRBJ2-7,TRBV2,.,TGTGCCAGCAGTGAGGTTGGAGTGAAGGGGGCCTACGAGCAGTACTTC,CASSEVGVKGAYEQYF
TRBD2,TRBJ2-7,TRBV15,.,TGTGCCACCAGCAGCACTAGCGGAACCTACGAGCAGTACTTC,CATSSTSGTYEQYF
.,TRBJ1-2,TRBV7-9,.,TGTGCCAGCAGCGAAGGTCAGGGAATTTATGGCTACACCTTC,CASSEGQGIYGYTF
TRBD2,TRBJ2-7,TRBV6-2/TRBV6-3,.,TGTGCCAGCAGTCTAGCGGGAGTCACCTACGAGCAGTACTTC,CASSLAGVTYEQYF
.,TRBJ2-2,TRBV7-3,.,TGTGCCAGCAGCTTAATGGCTTCGAACACCGGGGAGCTGTTTTTT,CASSLMASNTGELFF
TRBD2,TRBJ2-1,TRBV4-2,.,TGTGCCAGCAGCCCCTCGACTCCTAGCGGGGGGAGTACTGAGCAGTTCTTC,CASSPSTPSGGSTEQFF
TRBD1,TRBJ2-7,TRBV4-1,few,TGCGCCAGCAGCCTACAGGGGGCAAGCTACGAGCAGTACTTC,CASSLQGASYEQYF
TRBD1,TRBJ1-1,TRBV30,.,TGTGCCTGGAGGGTACAGGGGCGAAAAACTGAAGCTTTCTTT,CAWRVQGRKTEAFF
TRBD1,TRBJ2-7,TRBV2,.,TGTGCCAGCAGTCTAACGGGACAGTACTCCTACGAGCAGTACTTC,CASSLTGQYSYEQYF
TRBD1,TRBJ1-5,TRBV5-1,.,TGCGCCAGCAGCTTGGGGACAGGGCTTCAGCCCCAGCATTTT,CASSLGTGLQPQHF
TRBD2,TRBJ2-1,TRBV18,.,TGTGCCAGCTCGTACCAAGGAACTAGCGGCGAGCAGTTCTTC,CASSYQGTSGEQFF
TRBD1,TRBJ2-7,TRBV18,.,TGTGCCAGCTCACCGGGACAGGGCACCTACGAGCAGTACTTC,CASSPGQGTYEQYF
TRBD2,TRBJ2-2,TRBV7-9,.,TGTGCCAGCAGCCCTTGGACTAGTTTTAAATCCGGGGAGCTGTTTTTT,CASSPWTSFKSGELFF
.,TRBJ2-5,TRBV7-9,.,TGTGCCAGCAGCGGGGCCGGGGGGCCACAAGAGACCCAGTACTTC,CASSGAGGPQETQYF
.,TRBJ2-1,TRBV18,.,TGTGCCAGCTCACAATCCAAATTGGCCAATGAGCAGTTCTTC,CASSQSKLANEQFF
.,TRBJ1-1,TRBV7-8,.,TGTGCCAGCAGCTTAGATGCAGGAAAATTCACTGAAGCTTTCTTT,CASSLDAGKFTEAFF
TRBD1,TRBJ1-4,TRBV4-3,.,TGCGCCAGCAGCCTCGGACAGGCCCGGGGACCCAATGAAAAACTGTTTTTT,CASSLGQARGPNEKLFF
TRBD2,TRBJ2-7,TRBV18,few,TGTGCCAGCTCACTCGAGCGGGGCCCTATCTACGAGCAGTACTTC,CASSLERGPIYEQYF
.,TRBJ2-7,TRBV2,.,TGTGCCAGCGGCAGGGTTACCTACGAGCAGTACTTC,CASGRVTYEQYF
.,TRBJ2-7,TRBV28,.,TGTGCCAGCAGTTTATTTACAGGAAAGTACTTC,CASSLFTGKYF
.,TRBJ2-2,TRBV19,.,TGTGCCAGTATTCGGGTCGTCGGGGATCATACCGGGGAGCTGTTTTTT,CASIRVVGDHTGELFF
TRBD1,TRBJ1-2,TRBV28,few,TGTGCCAGCAGTACTACAGGGGGGTCCAACTATGGCTACACCTTC,CASSTTGGSNYGYTF
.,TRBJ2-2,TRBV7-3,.,TGTGCCAGCAGCTTAGGCTACACCGGGGAGCTGTTTTTT,CASSLGYTGELFF
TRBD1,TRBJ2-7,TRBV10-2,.,TGCGCCAGCAGTGAGTCCACAGGGGGAGCGAAGCAGTACTTC,CASSESTGGAKQYF
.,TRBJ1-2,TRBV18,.,TGTGCCAGCTCGCCCATGGGGCAGGGGCAGGATGGCTACACCTTC,CASSPMGQGQDGYTF
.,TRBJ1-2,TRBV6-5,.,TGTGCCAGCATCCCTCGGGAGGGAAACTATGGCTACACCTTC,CASIPREGNYGYTF
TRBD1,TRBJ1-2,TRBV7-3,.,TGTGCCAGCAGCTTGGGGACAGGTATTAAGGATGGCTACACCTTC,CASSLGTGIKDGYTF
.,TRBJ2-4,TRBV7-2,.,TGTGCCAGCAGCCCCCTGAAATGGGCGGCCAAAAACATTCAGTACTTC,CASSPLKWAAKNIQYF
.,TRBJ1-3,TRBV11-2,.,TGTGCCAGCAGCCCCCTCACCGGGGCTGGAAACACCATATATTTT,CASSPLTGAGNTIYF
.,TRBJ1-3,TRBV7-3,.,TGTGCCAGCAGCACCCGGGAAGGAAACACCATATATTTT,CASSTREGNTIYF
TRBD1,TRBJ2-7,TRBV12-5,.,TGTGCTAGTGGTTTGGAGGCAGGGGGCTTCAAGTACTTC,CASGLEAGGFKYF
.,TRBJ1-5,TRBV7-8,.,TGTGCCAGCAGCTTAGCGGTGGGCTTAAGCAATCAGCCCCAGCATTTT,CASSLAVGLSNQPQHF
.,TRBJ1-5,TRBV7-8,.,TGTGCCAGCAGCTCCCCAGGGCAGCCCCAGCATTTT,CASSSPGQPQHF
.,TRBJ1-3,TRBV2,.,TGTGCCAGCAGTGGGGGGGGAGACATTGGTGGAAACACCATATATTTT,CASSGGGDIGGNTIYF
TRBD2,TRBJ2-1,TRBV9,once,TGTGCCAGCAGCGTGGTCGCTGGGGTAGCGGGGGGTTTTGGTGAGCAGTTCTTC,CASSVVAGVAGGFGEQFF